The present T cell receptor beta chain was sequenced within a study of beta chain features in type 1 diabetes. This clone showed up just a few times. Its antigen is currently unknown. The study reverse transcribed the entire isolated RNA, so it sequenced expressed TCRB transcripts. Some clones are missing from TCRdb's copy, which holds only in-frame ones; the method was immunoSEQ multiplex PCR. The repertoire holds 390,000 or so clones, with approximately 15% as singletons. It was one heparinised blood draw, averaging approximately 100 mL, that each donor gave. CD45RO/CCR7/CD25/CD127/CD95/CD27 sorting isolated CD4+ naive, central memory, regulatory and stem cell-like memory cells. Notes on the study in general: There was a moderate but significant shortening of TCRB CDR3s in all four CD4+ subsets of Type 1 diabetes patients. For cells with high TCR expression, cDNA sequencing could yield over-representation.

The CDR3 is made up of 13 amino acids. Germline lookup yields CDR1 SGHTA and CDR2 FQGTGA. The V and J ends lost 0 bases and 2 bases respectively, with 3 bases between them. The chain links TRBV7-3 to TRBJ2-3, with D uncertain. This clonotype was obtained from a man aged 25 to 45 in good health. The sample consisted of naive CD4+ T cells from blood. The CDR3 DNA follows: TGTGCCAGCAGCTTAACTTACACAGATACGCAGTATTTT. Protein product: CASSLTYTDTQYF.